This TCR beta chain was sequenced for a study of blood T cell repertoires in COVID-19. The overall study: T cells, B-cell-depleted T cells, or PBMCs supplied cDNA or gDNA.

The CDR3 has 14 amino acids. Per the germline V gene, CDR1 is MNHEY and CDR2 is SVGAGI. Trimming cost V 3 bases and J 9 bases, with 16 bases left between them. This table comes from immunoSEQ multiplex PCR, and its TCRdb copy is limited to in-frame clones, with some not included. The sample holds about half a million clones, 89% seen once. This chain connects TRBV6-5 to TRBJ2-3; D is possibly TRBD2 (6 bases). The TCR sequence derives from a man between 18 and 35 years old with COVID-19, enrolled during active disease. Sequencing was performed on peripheral blood. The CDR3 here is CASSYDGGRRTQYF. The CDR3 nucleotides read TGTGCCAGCAGTTATGATGGAGGGAGACGAACGCAGTATTTT.